The 26 T cell receptor beta chains below all came from one sample that was sequenced in a study of T cell changes during pregnancy in multiple sclerosis. Clones were read by immunoSEQ multiplex PCR, and TCRdb kept only the in-frame ones, dropping some. The data show under 80,000 clones, just under 95% seen once. Sequencing was performed on peripheral blood, taken after pregnancy. Source of these receptors: a female donor in good health, enrolled as a control in a pregnancy study.

The J gene is TRBJ2-1, the V gene TRBV11-3; TRBD2 aligns across 8 bases. CDR1 is SGHNT, CDR2 YENEEA, per germline. CDR3 length: 16 amino acids. After removal of 5 bases from V and 5 bases from J, the junction contained 11 bases not matched to a gene. The CDR3 region has the DNA TGTGCCAGCAGCCCCAGGTTGGCGGGGGGTAACAATGAGCAGTTCTTC. This translates into CASSPRLAGGNNEQFF.

Turning to this clone: The junction and the germline gene differ at one end; a read error may be behind it. The rearrangement joins TRBV6-1 to TRBJ1-6; no clear D gene. The germline CDR1 and CDR2 sequences are MNHNS and SASEGT. CDR3 size: 12 residues. CDR3 in DNA: TGTGCCAGCAGTGAATATAGTTCACCCCTCCACTTT. It is translated as CASSEYSSPLHF.

This sequence joins TRBV11-2 and TRBJ2-5; the match to TRBD2 covers 8 bases. V was pared by 5 bases and J by 5 bases, with 10 bases of the junction left unmatched. This CDR3 has 15 amino acids. The germline CDR1 and CDR2 sequences are SGHAT and FQNNGV. This CDR3 is CASSAHGGAWETQYF. The CDR3 DNA reads TGTGCCAGCAGCGCCCACGGGGGGGCTTGGGAGACCCAGTACTTC.

The chain recombines TRBV4-1 with TRBJ2-5, with 8 bases matching TRBD2. The germline CDR1 and CDR2 sequences are MGHRA and YSYEKL. CDR3 length equals 14 residues. V lost 6 bases and J lost 3; bases outside the gene matches: 6. CDR3 region: CASRLTGGKETQYF. CDR3 in DNA: TGCGCCAGCAGACTCACGGGGGGGAAAGAGACCCAGTACTTC.

This clone was counted once. Because the CDR3 is missing its conserved closing phenylalanine or tryptophan, this is likely a read error. The DNA is omitted, as the CDR3 cannot be located on it reliably, and the CDR3 follows TCRdb's listing. The rearrangement links TRBV12-1 to TRBJ2-7; the D call TRBD2 from the table was never checked on the DNA. TRBV12-1 is a pseudogene locus. The CDR3 is 9 residues long, ends included. CDR3 protein: CASSIEVVL.

This clone was recorded a few times. V usage is TRBV6-5 and J usage is TRBJ1-2; 9 bases fit TRBD1. The CDR3 is made up of 13 amino acids. The V gene's germline CDR1 is MNHEY and CDR2 SVGAGI. After removal of 4 bases from V and 7 bases from J, the junction contained 4 bases not matched to a gene. The CDR3 bases are TGTGCCAGCAGTTCTACAGGGGGCAGTGGCTACACCTTC. Protein product: CASSSTGGSGYTF.

This rearrangement joins TRBV6-1 to TRBJ1-1; D perhaps matches TRBD1 (6 bases). The CDR3 consists of 15 residues. V was trimmed by 1 base and J by 6 bases, leaving 15 bases between them. Germline assignment: CDR1 MNHNS and CDR2 SASEGT. The CDR3, as DNA: TGTGCCAGCAGTGAAGTCATAGGGGGGGAAGCTGAAGCTTTCTTT. Its protein is CASSEVIGGEAEAFF.

The V call is TRBV5-1, the J call TRBJ2-2; 9 bases map to TRBD2. J was trimmed by 4 bases and V by 1 base; bases with no gene match: 5. In germline, CDR1 is SGHRS, CDR2 YFSETQ. The length of the CDR3 is 16 residues. As DNA, the CDR3 is TGCGCCAGCAGCTTGATAGCGGGGGTTCGCACCGGGGAGCTGTTTTTT. Its translation is CASSLIAGVRTGELFF.

This clone was recorded once. The chain uses TRBV6-5 and TRBJ1-3; TRBD1 might be the D (6 bases). This CDR3 is 13 amino acids long. Deletions cut 8 bases from V and 2 bases from J, with 10 bases between. In germline, CDR1 is MNHEY, CDR2 SVGAGI. The CDR3 DNA follows: TGTGCCAGCCCGACAGGAACTGGAAACACCATATATTTT. Amino acids: CASPTGTGNTIYF.

The chain carries TRBV4-1 and TRBJ2-5; TRBD1 matches at 9 bases. The germline V gene has CDR1 MGHRA and CDR2 YSYEKL. V gave up 4 bases and J gave up 4 bases; unmatched junction bases: 7. The CDR3 length is 15 residues. CDR3 bases: TGCGCCAGCAGCCGCATACAGGGGGCTTCAGAGACCCAGTACTTC. Its protein product is CASSRIQGASETQYF.

The V and J genes are TRBV30 and TRBJ2-7; 8 bases match TRBD1. The junction had 4 bases not matched to a gene; V was cut back by 0 bases and J by 3 bases. From germline, CDR1 is GTSNPN and CDR2 SVGIG (reference sequence). The CDR3 has 14 amino acids. The CDR3 coding sequence is TGTGCCTGGAGTGTGCGAGGACAGGGCTACGAGCAGTACTTC. It yields the protein CAWSVRGQGYEQYF.

The V gene is TRBV28, the J gene TRBJ2-5; 10 nucleotides align to TRBD2. This CDR3 has 18 amino acids. Germline trimming cut 8 bases from V and 7 bases from J; bases unmatched to any gene: 22. Germline CDR1 is MDHEN and CDR2 is SYDVKM. CDR3 in DNA: TGTGCCAGCGGAATGAGGACTAGCGGAGCATTCCGACGAGGGACCCAGTACTTC. Protein sequence: CASGMRTSGAFRRGTQYF.

This rearrangement joins TRBV30 to TRBJ1-6; 7 nucleotides line up with TRBD1. V trimming: 2 bases; J trimming: 9 bases; junction bases outside the gene matches: 13. Germline-derived CDR1 and CDR2 are GTSNPN and SVGIG (reference sequence). The CDR3 loop spans 16 amino acids. DNA for the CDR3: TGTGCCTGGAGTACCCTCGGGGACAGTGCCAGTTCACCCCTCCACTTT. It specifies CAWSTLGDSASSPLHF.

V gene TRBV5-1 combines with J gene TRBJ1-2, with D possibly TRBD1 on 5 matching bases. CDR3 length: 16 residues. Germline values: CDR1 SGHRS, CDR2 YFSETQ. V lost 0 bases and J 2 bases, leaving 14 bases between the germline ends. CDR3 sequence reads: CASSLVPGKSNYGYTF. The CDR3 DNA reads as TGCGCCAGCAGCTTGGTGCCAGGGAAGTCCAACTATGGCTACACCTTC.

The chain uses TRBV4-3 and TRBJ2-1; 11 nucleotides agree with TRBD2. Losses at the gene ends were 0 bases for V and 10 bases for J; bases not matched to a gene: 20. The CDR3 is 20 amino acids. CDR1 and CDR2 from the germline V gene are LGHNA and YSLEER. In DNA, the CDR3 is TGCGCCAGCAGCCAAGATTCGAACAGGGTCGGGTTAGCGGGAGGGCCGGAGCAGTTCTTC. It specifies CASSQDSNRVGLAGGPEQFF.

This chain uses TRBV20-1 with TRBJ2-3; no clear D gene. V was cut by 3 bases and J by 5 bases, with 3 bases left in between. The CDR3 spans 10 residues. CDR1 is DFQATT and CDR2 is SNEGSKA in the germline V gene (reference sequence). The CDR3: CSASLDTQYF. The CDR3 nucleotides read TGCAGTGCTAGTCTAGATACGCAGTATTTT.

CDR3 residues: CASSPRDRGTGELFF. The CDR3 bases are TGTGCCAGCAGCCCCCGGGACAGGGGGACCGGGGAGCTGTTTTTT. The genes are TRBV11-2 and TRBJ2-2; 11 bases are a match to TRBD1. This CDR3 has 15 amino acids. V lost 5 bases and J lost 5; bases outside the gene matches: 4. Germline V CDR1 and CDR2: SGHAT, FQNNGV.

As regards this clone: Germline and junction disagree at one end, which may indicate a read error. The genes are TRBV2 and TRBJ1-5; TRBD1 aligns across 10 bases. Per the germline V gene, CDR1 is SNHLY and CDR2 is FYNNEI. The length of the CDR3 is 15 residues. The chain's CDR3 is CASREETGGYQPQHF. CDR3 nucleotides: TGTGCCAGCAGAGAAGAGACAGGGGGCTATCAGCCCCAGCATTTT.

This chain uses TRBV27 with TRBJ2-5, with D hard to call. Germline values: CDR1 MNHEY, CDR2 SMNVEV (reference sequence). Trimming left V 5 bases short and J 7 bases short, with 11 bases between. The CDR3 loop spans 12 amino acids. CDR3 loop: CASSPLRGTQYF. The CDR3 bases are TGTGCCAGCAGTCCCCTCCGAGGGACCCAGTACTTC.

The V call is TRBV29-1, the J call TRBJ1-2; TRBD1 matches at 9 bases. J lost 7 bases, V lost 4 bases, and 4 bases had no gene match. The CDR3 runs 12 residues. Germline assignment: CDR1 SQVTM and CDR2 ANQGSEA. CDR3 residues: CSVGGTGSGYTF. DNA of the CDR3: TGCAGCGTTGGGGGGACAGGGTCTGGCTACACCTTC.

The chain carries TRBV9 and TRBJ1-1; perhaps TRBD1 as D (6 bases). This CDR3 comprises 15 residues. Between the trimmed V and J ends, which lost 4 bases and 8 bases, there was a span of 21 bases. The germline V gene has CDR1 SGDLS and CDR2 YYNGEE. The CDR3 DNA reads as TGTGCCAGCAGCCCCCACCTGGGTGTCCAGGGGGAAGCTTTCTTT. Translated, it gives CASSPHLGVQGEAFF.

The chain employs TRBV19 and TRBJ2-6, with 9 bases matching TRBD1. Germline trimming cut 5 bases from V and 4 bases from J; bases unmatched to any gene: 6. This CDR3 contains 16 residues. CDR1 is LNHDA and CDR2 is SQIVND in the germline V gene (reference sequence). CDR3 residues: CASSPGTGYGANVLTF. The DNA for the CDR3 is TGTGCCAGTAGTCCAGGGACAGGGTACGGGGCCAACGTCCTGACTTTC.

This chain connects TRBV28 to TRBJ1-1, with D unclear. Germline CDR1 is MDHEN and CDR2 is SYDVKM. This CDR3 contains 12 residues. Trimming stripped 2 bases from V and 5 bases from J, with 6 bases between. The CDR3 coding sequence is TGTGCCAGCAGTTTACTCGGGACTGAAGCTTTCTTT. Translation: CASSLLGTEAFF.

This rearrangement joins TRBV4-3 to TRBJ2-3, with TRBD2 identical over 9 bases. V shed 0 bases and J 2 bases; nucleotides not matched to a gene: 6. The CDR3 totals 17 residues. Germline assignment: CDR1 LGHNA and CDR2 YSLEER. The CDR3 region has the DNA TGCGCCAGCAGCCAAGACCCCCCTAGCGGGGCCACAGATACGCAGTATTTT. Translating gives CASSQDPPSGATDTQYF.

The CDR3 nucleotides read TGCAGCGTTGTGGGCGTGGGGAGGGTGAACACCGGGGAGCTGTTTTTT. Translating it yields CSVVGVGRVNTGELFF. The chain uses TRBV29-1 and TRBJ2-2; 7 bases align to TRBD2. Losses at the gene ends were 4 bases for V and 1 base for J; bases not matched to a gene: 9. In germline, CDR1 is SQVTM, CDR2 ANQGSEA. This CDR3 spans 16 amino acids.

This rearrangement joins TRBV5-4 to TRBJ2-7; 10 positions agree with TRBD1. The V gene end was trimmed by 5 bases and the J gene end by 0 bases; junction bases not matched to a gene: 8. The V gene's germline CDR1 is SGHNT and CDR2 YYREEE (reference sequence). CDR3 length: 16 amino acids. CDR3 nucleotides: TGTGCCAGCAGTTGGGGACAGGGGACTACCTCCTACGAGCAGTACTTC. Its protein product is CASSWGQGTTSYEQYF.